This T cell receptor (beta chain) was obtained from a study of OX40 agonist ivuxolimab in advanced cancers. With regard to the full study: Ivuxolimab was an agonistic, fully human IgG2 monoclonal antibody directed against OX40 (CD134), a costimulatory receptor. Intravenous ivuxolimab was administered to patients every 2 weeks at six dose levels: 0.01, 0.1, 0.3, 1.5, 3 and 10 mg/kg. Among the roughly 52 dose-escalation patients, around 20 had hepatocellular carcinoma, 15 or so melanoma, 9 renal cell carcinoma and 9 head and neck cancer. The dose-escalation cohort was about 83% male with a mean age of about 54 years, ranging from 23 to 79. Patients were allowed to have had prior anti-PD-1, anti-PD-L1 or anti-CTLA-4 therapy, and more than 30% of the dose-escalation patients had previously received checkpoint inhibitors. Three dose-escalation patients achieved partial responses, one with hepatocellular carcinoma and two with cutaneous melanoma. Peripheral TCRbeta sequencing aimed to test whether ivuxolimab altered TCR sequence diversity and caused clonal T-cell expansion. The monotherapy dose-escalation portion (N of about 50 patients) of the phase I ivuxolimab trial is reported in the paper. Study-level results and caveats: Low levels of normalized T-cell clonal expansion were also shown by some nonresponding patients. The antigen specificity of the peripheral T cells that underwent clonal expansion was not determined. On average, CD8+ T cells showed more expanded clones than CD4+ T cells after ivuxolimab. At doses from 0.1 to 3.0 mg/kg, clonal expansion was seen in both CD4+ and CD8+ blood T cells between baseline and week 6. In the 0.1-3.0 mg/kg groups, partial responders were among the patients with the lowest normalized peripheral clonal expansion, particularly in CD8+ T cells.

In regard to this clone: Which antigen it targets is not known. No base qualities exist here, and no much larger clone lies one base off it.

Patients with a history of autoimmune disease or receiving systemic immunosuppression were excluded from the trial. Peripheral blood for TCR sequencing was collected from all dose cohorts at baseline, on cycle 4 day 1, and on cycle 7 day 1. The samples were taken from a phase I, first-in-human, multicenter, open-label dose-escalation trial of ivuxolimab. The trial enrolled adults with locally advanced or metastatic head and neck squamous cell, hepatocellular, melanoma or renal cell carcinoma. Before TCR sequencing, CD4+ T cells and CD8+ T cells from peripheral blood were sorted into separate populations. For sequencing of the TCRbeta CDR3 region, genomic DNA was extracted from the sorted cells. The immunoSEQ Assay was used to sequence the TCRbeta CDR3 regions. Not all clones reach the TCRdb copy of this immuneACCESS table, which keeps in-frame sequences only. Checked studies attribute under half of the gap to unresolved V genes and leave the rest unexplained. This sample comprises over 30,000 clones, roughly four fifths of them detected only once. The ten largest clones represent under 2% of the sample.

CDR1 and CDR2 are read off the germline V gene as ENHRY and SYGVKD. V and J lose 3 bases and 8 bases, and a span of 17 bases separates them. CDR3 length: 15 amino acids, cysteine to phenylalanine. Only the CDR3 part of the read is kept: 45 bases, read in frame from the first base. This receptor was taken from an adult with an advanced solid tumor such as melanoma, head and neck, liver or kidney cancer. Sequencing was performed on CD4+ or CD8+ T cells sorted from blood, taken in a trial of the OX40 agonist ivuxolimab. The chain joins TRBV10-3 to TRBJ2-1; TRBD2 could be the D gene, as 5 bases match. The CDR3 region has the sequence CAISDSGQGGDEQFF. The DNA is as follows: TGTGCCATCAGTGACTCAGGCCAAGGAGGCGATGAGCAGTTCTTC.